The present T cell receptor beta chain was sequenced within a study of control samples from healthy donors and cancer patients. The method was immunoSEQ multiplex PCR; TCRdb's version includes in-frame clones alone and lacks a portion of them. The sample consists of some 120,000 clones, over 75% of them appearing once. Germline assignment: CDR1 LGHDT and CDR2 YNNKEL (reference sequence). Trimming took 0 bases from V and 2 from J, leaving 15 bases between them. This CDR3 has 17 amino acids. What was sequenced was blood. The V and J genes are TRBV3-1 (or the pseudogene TRBV3-2) and TRBJ2-3; possibly TRBD1 for D (5 bases). This TCR derives from a man between 18 and 35 years old in good health. CDR3 nucleotide sequence: TGTGCCAGCAGCCAAGAGTGGCCAGAAGGGGCCACAGATACGCAGTATTTT. Its translation: CASSQEWPEGATDTQYF.